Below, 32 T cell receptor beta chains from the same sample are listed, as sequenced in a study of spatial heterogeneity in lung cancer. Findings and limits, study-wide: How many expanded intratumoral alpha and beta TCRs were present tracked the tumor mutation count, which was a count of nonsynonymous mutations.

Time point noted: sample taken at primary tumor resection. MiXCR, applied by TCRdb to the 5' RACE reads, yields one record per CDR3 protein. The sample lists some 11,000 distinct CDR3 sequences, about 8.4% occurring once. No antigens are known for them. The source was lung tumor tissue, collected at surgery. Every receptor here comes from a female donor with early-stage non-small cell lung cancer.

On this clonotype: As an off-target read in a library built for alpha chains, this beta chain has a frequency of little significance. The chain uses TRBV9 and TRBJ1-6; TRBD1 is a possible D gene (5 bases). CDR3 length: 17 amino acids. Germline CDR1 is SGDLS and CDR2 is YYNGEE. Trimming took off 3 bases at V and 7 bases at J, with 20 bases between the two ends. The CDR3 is CASSGGSSWVVNSPLHF. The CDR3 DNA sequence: TGTGCCAGCAGCGGGGGGTCCTCCTGGGTTGTGAATTCACCCCTCCACTTT.

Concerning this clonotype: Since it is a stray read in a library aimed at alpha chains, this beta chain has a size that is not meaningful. The CDR3 bases are TGTGCCAGCAGTTTAATGTCATCTGGGGGTCACGAGCAGTACTTC. This translates into CASSLMSSGGHEQYF. The J gene is TRBJ2-7, the V gene TRBV28, with D perhaps given as TRBD1 or TRBD2 (5 bases each). Germline CDR1 reads MDHEN; CDR2 reads SYDVKM. Trimming took 2 bases from V and 5 from J, leaving 16 bases between them. This CDR3 is 15 amino acids long.

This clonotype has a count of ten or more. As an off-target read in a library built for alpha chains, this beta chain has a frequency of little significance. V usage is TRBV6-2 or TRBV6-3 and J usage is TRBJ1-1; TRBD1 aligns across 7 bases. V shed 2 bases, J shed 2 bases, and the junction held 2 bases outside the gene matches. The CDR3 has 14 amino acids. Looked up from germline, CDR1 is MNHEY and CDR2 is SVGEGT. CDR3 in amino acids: CASSYIGGNTEAFF. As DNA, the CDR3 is TGTGCCAGCAGTTACATAGGGGGCAACACTGAAGCTTTCTTT.

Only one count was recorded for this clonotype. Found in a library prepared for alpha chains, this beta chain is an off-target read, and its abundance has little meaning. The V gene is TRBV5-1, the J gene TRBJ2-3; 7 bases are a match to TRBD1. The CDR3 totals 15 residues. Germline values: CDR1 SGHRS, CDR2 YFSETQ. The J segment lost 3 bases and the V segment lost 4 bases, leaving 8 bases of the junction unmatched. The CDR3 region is CASSEGQLSTDTQYF. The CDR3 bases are TGCGCCAGCAGCGAGGGACAGCTCTCGACAGATACGCAGTATTTT. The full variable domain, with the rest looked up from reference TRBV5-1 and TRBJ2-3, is KAGVTQTPRYLIKTRGQQVTLSCSPISGHRSVSWYQQTPGQGLQFLFEYFSETQRNKGNFPGRFSGRQFSNSRSEMNVSTLELGDSALYLCASSEGQLSTDTQYFGPGTRLTVL.

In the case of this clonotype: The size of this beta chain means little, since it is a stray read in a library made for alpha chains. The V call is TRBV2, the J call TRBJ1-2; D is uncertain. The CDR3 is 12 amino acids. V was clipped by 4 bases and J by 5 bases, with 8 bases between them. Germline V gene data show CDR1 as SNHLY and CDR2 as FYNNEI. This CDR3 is CASSGQRYGYTF. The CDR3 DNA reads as TGTGCCAGCAGTGGGCAAAGATATGGCTACACCTTC. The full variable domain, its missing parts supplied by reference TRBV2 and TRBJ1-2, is EPEVTQTPSHQVTQMGQEVILRCVPISNHLYFYWYRQILGQKVEFLVSFYNNEISEKSEIFDDQFSVERPDGSNFTLKIRSTKLEDSAMYFCASSGQRYGYTFGSGTRLTVV.

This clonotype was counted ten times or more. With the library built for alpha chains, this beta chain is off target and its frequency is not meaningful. DNA for the CDR3: TGTGCCAGTAGTATCAGGCGGACTAGAATTGAGGATACGCAGTATTTT. Protein: CASSIRRTRIEDTQYF. The chain carries TRBV19 and TRBJ2-3; 7 bases agree with TRBD2. This CDR3 is built from 16 residues. CDR1 is LNHDA, CDR2 SQIVND, per germline (reference sequence). V gave up 3 bases and J gave up 6 bases; unmatched junction bases: 12.

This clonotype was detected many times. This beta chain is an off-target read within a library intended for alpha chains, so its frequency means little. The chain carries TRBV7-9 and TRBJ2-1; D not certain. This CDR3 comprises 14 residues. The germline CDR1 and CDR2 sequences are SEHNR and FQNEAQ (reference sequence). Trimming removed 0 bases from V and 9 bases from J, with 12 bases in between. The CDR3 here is CASSLAGQQGEQFF. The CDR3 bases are TGTGCCAGCAGCTTAGCGGGTCAGCAAGGTGAGCAGTTCTTC.

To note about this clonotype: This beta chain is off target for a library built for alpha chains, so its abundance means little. For the CDR3, the DNA is TGCAGTGCTAGAGATGGGACAGGGGGGAAGGGGACCCAGTACTTC. Amino acid sequence: CSARDGTGGKGTQYF. The chain couples TRBV20-1 to TRBJ2-5; 11 nucleotides align to TRBD1. The CDR3 has 15 amino acids. Germline CDR1 and CDR2: DFQATT and SNEGSKA (reference sequence). The V segment lost 0 bases and the J segment 7 bases; nucleotides outside the gene matches: 7.

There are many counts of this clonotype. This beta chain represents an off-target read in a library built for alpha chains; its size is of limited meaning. The CDR3 sequence: CASTKSGTGKTQYF. DNA of the CDR3: TGTGCCAGCACCAAATCCGGGACAGGAAAGACCCAGTACTTC. The rearrangement uses TRBV6-2 or TRBV6-3 and TRBJ2-5, with TRBD1 identical over 8 bases. V shed 7 bases, J shed 6 bases, and the junction held 10 bases outside the gene matches. The length of the CDR3 is 14 residues. CDR1 is MNHEY, CDR2 SVGEGT, per germline.

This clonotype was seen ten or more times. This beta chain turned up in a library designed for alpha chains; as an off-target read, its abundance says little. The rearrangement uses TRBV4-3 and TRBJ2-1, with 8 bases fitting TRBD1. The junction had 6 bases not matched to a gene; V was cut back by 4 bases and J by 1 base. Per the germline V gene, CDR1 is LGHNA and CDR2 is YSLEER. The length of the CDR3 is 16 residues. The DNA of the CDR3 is TGCGCCAGCAGCCCACCAGGGGGCTTGTCCTACAATGAGCAGTTCTTC. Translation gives CASSPPGGLSYNEQFF.

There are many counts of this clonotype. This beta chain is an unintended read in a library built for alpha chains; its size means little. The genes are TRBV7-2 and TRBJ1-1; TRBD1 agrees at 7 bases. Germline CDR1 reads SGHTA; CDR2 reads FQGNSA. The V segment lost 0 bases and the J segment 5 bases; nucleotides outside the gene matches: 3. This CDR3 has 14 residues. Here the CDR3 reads CASSLAQGGTEAFF. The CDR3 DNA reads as TGTGCCAGCAGCTTAGCTCAGGGGGGGACTGAAGCTTTCTTT.

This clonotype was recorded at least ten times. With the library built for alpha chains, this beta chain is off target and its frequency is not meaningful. The CDR3 DNA reads TGCGCCAGCAGCCAAGATCGCGGGGGCCAAGAGACCCAGTACTTC. It codes for CASSQDRGGQETQYF. The chain carries TRBV4-3 and TRBJ2-5, with TRBD2 matching 7 bases. The germline gives CDR1 LGHNA, CDR2 YSLEER. The CDR3 is 15 amino acids. V lost 0 bases, J lost 1 base, and 2 bases stayed unmatched.

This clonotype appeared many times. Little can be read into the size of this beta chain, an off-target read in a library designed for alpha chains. In nucleotides, the CDR3 is TGTGCCAGCAGCTTAGGAGGGGCTATGAACACTGAAGCTTTCTTT. Its translation: CASSLGGAMNTEAFF. The chain carries TRBV5-4 and TRBJ1-1, with D perhaps matching TRBD1 (5 bases). Trimming left V 2 bases short and J 0 bases short, with 11 bases between. Germline values: CDR1 SGHNT, CDR2 YYREEE (reference sequence). The CDR3 has 15 residues.

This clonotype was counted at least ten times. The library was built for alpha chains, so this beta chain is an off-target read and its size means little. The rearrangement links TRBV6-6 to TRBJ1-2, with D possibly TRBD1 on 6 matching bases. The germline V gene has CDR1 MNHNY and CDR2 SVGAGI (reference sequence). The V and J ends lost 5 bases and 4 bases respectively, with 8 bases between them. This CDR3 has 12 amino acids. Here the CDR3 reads CASSEGGYGYTF. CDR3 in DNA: TGTGCCAGCAGTGAGGGGGGCTATGGCTACACCTTC.

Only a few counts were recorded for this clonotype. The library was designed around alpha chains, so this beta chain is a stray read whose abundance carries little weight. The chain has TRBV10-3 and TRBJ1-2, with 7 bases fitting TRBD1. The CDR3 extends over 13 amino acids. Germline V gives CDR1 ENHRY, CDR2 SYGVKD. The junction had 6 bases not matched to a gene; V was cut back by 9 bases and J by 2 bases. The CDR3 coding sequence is TGTGCCATACATAGGGACAGCAACTATGGCTACACCTTC. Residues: CAIHRDSNYGYTF.

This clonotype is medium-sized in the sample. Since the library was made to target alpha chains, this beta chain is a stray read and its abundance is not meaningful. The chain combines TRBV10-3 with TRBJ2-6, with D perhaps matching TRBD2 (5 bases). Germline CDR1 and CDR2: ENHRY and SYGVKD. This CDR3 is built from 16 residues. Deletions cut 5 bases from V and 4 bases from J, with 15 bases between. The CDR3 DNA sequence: TGTGCCATCAGTCCGGCTGAGGGTTTGGGGGCCAACGTCCTGACTTTC. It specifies CAISPAEGLGANVLTF.

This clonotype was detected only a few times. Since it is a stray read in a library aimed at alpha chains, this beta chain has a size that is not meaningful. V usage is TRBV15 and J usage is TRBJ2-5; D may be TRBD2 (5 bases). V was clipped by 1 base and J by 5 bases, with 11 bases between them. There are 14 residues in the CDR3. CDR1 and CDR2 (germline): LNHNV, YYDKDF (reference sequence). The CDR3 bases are TGTGCCACCAGCAGAGGGGGAGTAGCGGAGACCCAGTACTTC. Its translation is CATSRGGVAETQYF.

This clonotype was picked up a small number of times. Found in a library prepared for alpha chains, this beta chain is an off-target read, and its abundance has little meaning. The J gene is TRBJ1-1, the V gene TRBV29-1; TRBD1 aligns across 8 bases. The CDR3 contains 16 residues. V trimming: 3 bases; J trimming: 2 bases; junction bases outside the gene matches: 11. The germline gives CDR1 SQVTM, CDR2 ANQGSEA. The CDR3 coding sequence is TGCAGCGTTGAGTTGGGCCACAGGGGGGCAAACACTGAAGCTTTCTTT. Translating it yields CSVELGHRGANTEAFF.

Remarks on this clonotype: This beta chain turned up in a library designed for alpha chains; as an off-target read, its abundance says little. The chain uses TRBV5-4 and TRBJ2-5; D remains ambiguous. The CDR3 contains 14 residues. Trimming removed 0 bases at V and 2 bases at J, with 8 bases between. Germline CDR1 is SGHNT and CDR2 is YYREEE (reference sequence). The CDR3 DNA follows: TGTGCCAGCAGCTTGGTGGGTCAACAAGAGACCCAGTACTTC. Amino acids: CASSLVGQQETQYF.

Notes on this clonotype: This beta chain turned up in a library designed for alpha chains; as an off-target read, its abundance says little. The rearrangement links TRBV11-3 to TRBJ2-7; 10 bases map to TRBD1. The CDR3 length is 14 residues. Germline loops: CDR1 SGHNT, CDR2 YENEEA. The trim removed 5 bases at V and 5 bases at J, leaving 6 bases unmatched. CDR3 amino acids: CASSLRDRGDEQYF. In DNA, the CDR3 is TGTGCCAGCAGCCTCCGGGACAGGGGTGACGAGCAGTACTTC.

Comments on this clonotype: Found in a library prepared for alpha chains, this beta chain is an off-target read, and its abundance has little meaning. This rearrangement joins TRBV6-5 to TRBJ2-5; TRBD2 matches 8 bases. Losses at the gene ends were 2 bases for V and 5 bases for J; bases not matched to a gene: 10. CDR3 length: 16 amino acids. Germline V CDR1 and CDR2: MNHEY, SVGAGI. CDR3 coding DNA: TGTGCCAGCAGTTACGGCGGTAGCGGGACAACGGAGACCCAGTACTTC. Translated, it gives CASSYGGSGTTETQYF.

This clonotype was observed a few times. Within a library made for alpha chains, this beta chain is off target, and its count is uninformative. The chain's CDR3 is CASSRQGYEKLFF. The CDR3 region has the DNA TGTGCCAGCAGCCGACAGGGATATGAAAAACTGTTTTTT. V and J are TRBV5-4 and TRBJ1-4, with 7 bases that match TRBD1. With V trimmed by 4 bases and J by 6 bases, 3 bases remained unmatched. The CDR3 consists of 13 residues. The germline V gene encodes CDR1 SGHNT and CDR2 YYREEE (reference sequence).

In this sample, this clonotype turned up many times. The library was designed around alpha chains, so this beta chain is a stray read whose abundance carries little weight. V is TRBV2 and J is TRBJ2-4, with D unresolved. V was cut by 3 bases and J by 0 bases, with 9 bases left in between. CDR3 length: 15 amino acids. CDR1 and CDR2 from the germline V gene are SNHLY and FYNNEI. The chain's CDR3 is CASSDSKLAKNIQYF. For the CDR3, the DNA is TGTGCCAGCAGTGATAGTAAGCTAGCCAAAAACATTCAGTACTTC.

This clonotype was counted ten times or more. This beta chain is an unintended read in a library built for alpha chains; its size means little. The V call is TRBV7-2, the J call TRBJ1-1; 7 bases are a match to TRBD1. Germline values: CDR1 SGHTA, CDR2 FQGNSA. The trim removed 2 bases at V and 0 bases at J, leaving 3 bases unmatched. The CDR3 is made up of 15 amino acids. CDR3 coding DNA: TGTGCCAGCAGCTTAAGGGGGCAGCTGAACACTGAAGCTTTCTTT. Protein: CASSLRGQLNTEAFF.

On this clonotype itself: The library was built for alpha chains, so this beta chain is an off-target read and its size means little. CDR3 residues: CAISHRETDTQYF. DNA of the CDR3: TGTGCCATCTCCCACAGGGAGACAGATACGCAGTATTTT. The rearrangement links TRBV10-3 to TRBJ2-3, with D perhaps TRBD1 (6 bases). CDR3 length equals 13 residues. The germline V gene encodes CDR1 ENHRY and CDR2 SYGVKD. Trimming took 8 bases from V and 3 from J, leaving 12 bases between them.

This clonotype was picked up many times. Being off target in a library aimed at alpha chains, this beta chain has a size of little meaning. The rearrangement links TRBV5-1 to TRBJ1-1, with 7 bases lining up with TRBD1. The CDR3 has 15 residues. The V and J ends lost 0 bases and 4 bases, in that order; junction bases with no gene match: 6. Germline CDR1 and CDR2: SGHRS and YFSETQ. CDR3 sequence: CASSLAGGQTTEAFF. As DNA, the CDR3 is TGCGCCAGCAGCTTGGCCGGGGGACAGACCACTGAAGCTTTCTTT.

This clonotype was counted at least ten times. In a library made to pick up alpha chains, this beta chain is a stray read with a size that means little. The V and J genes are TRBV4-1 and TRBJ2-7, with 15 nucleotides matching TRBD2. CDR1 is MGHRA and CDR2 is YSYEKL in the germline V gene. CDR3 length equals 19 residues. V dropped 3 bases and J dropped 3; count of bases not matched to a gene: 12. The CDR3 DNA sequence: TGCGCCAGCAGCCACCCGGGACTAGCGGGGGGAATCGACTTCTACGAGCAGTACTTC. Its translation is CASSHPGLAGGIDFYEQYF.

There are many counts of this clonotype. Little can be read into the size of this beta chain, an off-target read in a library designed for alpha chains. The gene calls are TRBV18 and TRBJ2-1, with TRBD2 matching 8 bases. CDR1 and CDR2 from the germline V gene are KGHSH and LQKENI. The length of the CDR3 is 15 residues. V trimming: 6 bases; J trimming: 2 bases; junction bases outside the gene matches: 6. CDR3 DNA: TGTGCCAGCTCGAGCGACGGGGGGGCCTACAATGAGCAGTTCTTC. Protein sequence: CASSSDGGAYNEQFF.

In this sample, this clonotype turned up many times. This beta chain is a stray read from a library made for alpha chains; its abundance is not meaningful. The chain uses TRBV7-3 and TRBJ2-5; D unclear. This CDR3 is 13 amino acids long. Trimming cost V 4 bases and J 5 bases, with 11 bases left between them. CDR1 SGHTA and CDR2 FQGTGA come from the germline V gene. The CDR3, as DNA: TGTGCCAGCAGCTCCAGCGTTGCGGAGACCCAGTACTTC. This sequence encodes CASSSSVAETQYF.

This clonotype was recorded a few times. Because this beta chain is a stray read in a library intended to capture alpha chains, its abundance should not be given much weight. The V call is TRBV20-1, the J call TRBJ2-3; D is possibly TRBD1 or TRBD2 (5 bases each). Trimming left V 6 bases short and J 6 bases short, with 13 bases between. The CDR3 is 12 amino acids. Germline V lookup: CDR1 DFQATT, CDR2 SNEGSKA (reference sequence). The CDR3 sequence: CSARRWGDTQYF. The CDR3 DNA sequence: TGCAGTGCCAGGAGATGGGGGGATACGCAGTATTTT.

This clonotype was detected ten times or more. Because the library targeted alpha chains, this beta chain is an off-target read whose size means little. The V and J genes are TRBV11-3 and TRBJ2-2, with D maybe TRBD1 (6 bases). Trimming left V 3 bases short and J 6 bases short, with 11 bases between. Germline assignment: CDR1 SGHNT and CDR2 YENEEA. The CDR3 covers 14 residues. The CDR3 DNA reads TGTGCCAGCAGCTTGCAGGGGAGTTCCGGGGAGCTGTTTTTT. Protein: CASSLQGSSGELFF.

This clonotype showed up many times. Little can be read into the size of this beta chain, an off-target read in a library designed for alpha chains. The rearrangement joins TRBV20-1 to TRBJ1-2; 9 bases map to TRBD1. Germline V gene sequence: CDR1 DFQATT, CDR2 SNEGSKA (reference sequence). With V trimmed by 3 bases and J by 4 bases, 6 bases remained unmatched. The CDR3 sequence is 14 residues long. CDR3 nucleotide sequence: TGCAGTGCTAGTCAACAGGGGGCGGGCTATGGCTACACCTTC. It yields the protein CSASQQGAGYGYTF.